This TCR beta chain appears in the sequencing data of a study of T cells in Graves' hyperthyroidism and ophthalmopathy. Looked up from germline, CDR1 is KGHSH and CDR2 is LQKENI. V shed 1 base, J shed 4 bases, and the junction held 6 bases outside the gene matches. CDR3 size: 15 residues. Thyroid ultrasound and orbital computed tomography, with clinical symptoms and serum thyroxine and TRAb, informed diagnoses. Concerning this clonotype: What it binds is unknown.

General study points: Ophthalmopathy, which appeared later, was predicted by the model a median around 6 months before onset.

Amplification of TCR beta CDR3 regions was performed using RNA transcripts as template. First-round RT-PCR with HTBI primers amplified the TCR CDR3 region. TCRdb ran MiXCR on the multiplex PCR reads and lists one entry per CDR3 protein. This repertoire shows hundreds of thousands of distinct CDR3 sequences, about 20% found once; its top ten account for over 45%. This clonotype originated in a man in his forties with Graves' ophthalmopathy. The sequencing sample was made of blood. The chain recombines TRBV18 with TRBJ1-1; TRBD1 matches at 7 bases. CDR3 protein: CASSPREGATTEAFF. Written as DNA, the CDR3 is TGTGCCAGCTCACCACGGGAGGGGGCGACCACTGAAGCTTTCTTT. Filled out from reference TRBV18 and TRBJ1-1, the complete variable domain reads NAGVMQNPRHLVRRRGQEARLRCSPMKGHSHVYWYRQLPEEGLKFMVYLQKENIIDESGMPKERFSAEFPKEGPSILRIQQVVRGDSAAYFCASSPREGATTEAFFGQGTRLTVV.